This TCR beta chain was identified during a study of response to subunit inactivated influenza vaccine. Notes on the study in general: Seasonal influenza vaccination, on each occasion, was suggested by the authors to recruit few new T cells.

TCRdb called the RT-PCR reads again in MiXCR, with one record for every CDR3 protein. The sample lists over 450,000 distinct CDR3 sequences, under 15% occurring once. V gave up 0 bases and J gave up 4 bases; unmatched junction bases: 5. Germline CDR1 SGDLS, CDR2 YYNGEE. The CDR3 has 15 residues. As for this clonotype: The antigen is not known.

This sequence was found in a man aged 50-60 years who received an inactivated influenza vaccine. The genes are TRBV9 and TRBJ2-7, with 9 bases that match TRBD2. Source: PBMCs from blood, taken 45 days after vaccination. CDR3 residues: CASSVEPGLAYEQYF. Written as DNA, the CDR3 is TGTGCCAGCAGCGTAGAACCGGGACTAGCTTACGAGCAGTACTTC.